A single sample is the source of the 28 T cell receptor beta chains below, sequenced in a study of T cells in Graves' hyperthyroidism and ophthalmopathy. RNA transcripts yielded amplified TCR beta CDR3 regions. In the first-round RT-PCR of the TCR CDR3, the HTBI primer set was used. One entry per CDR3 protein results from TCRdb running MiXCR on the multiplex PCR reads. The sample comprises 600,000 to 700,000 distinct CDR3 sequences, about 14% of which are singletons, and over 3.5% rests with the top ten. Sequenced sample: blood. The receptors originated from a woman in her thirties or forties with Graves' ophthalmopathy.

The table lists this clonotype with a few counts. The rearrangement uses TRBV29-1 and TRBJ2-5, with 12 positions matching TRBD2. Trimming at V came to 7 bases and at J to 4 bases, leaving 4 bases not matched to a gene. This CDR3 is 13 amino acids long. Germline V gene data show CDR1 as SQVTM and CDR2 as ANQGSEA. The CDR3 region is CSGRLAGVETQYF. CDR3 bases: TGCAGCGGGAGACTAGCGGGGGTAGAGACCCAGTACTTC.

In its sample, this clonotype was seen many times. This chain uses TRBV12-3 or TRBV12-4 with TRBJ1-1; 7 bases are a match to TRBD1. Unmatched junction bases numbered 3, after V lost 2 bases and J lost 0 bases. The CDR3 totals 15 residues. CDR3 nucleotides: TGTGCCAGCAGTTTAACTACAGGGGTGAACACTGAAGCTTTCTTT. Protein: CASSLTTGVNTEAFF.

This clonotype was seen many times. This chain uses TRBV6-5 with TRBJ1-1, with TRBD1 as a possible D gene (5 bases). Germline V gene lookup returns CDR1 MNHEY and CDR2 SVGAGI. The CDR3 totals 13 residues. Deletions cut 7 bases from V and 0 bases from J, with 9 bases between. CDR3 DNA: TGTGCCAGCACCCCGACAGTGAACACTGAAGCTTTCTTT. It yields the protein CASTPTVNTEAFF.

This clonotype was detected ten times or more. This chain joins TRBV6-5 and TRBJ2-5; weak D call: TRBD1 (6 bases). CDR1 is MNHEY, CDR2 SVGAGI, per germline. The CDR3 has 15 residues. The V gene lost 0 bases and the J gene lost 4 bases, with 12 bases spanning the gap. CDR3 bases: TGTGCCAGCAGTTACTCGAATGGGGGCGCAGAGACCCAGTACTTC. Residues: CASSYSNGGAETQYF.

This clonotype was seen at least ten times. The V gene is TRBV19, the J gene TRBJ1-2; TRBD1 aligns across 7 bases. After removal of 4 bases from V and 6 bases from J, the junction contained 8 bases not matched to a gene. The CDR3 sequence is 14 residues long. CDR1 is LNHDA and CDR2 is SQIVND in the germline V gene (reference sequence). DNA of the CDR3: TGTGCCAGTAGTAAGGGACAGCAAAGGGATGGCTACACCTTC. This sequence encodes CASSKGQQRDGYTF.

This clonotype has ten or more counts. V gene TRBV12-3 or TRBV12-4 combines with J gene TRBJ2-7, with TRBD2 matching 14 bases. The CDR3 covers 14 residues. With 6 bases clipped from V and 7 bases from J, the junction kept 5 bases outside the gene matches. In nucleotides, the CDR3 is TGTGCCAGCAGCCTGGGACTAGCGGGAGATGAGCAGTACTTC. This encodes CASSLGLAGDEQYF.

The J gene is TRBJ1-2, the V gene TRBV2; a weak D match, TRBD1 (5 bases). The CDR3 is made up of 14 amino acids. Trimming took 4 bases from V and 4 from J, leaving 13 bases between them. The germline gives CDR1 SNHLY, CDR2 FYNNEI. CDR3 sequence: CASSVHGGTYGYTF. In DNA form, the CDR3 reads TGTGCCAGCAGTGTACACGGGGGAACCTATGGCTACACCTTC.

This clonotype has at least ten counts. The rearrangement joins TRBV2 to TRBJ2-4; D uncertain. The V end was cut by 4 bases, the J end by 0 bases, with 16 bases between. This CDR3 has 17 amino acids. The V gene's germline CDR1 is SNHLY and CDR2 FYNNEI. DNA for the CDR3: TGTGCCAGCAGTGGGATAGAACTTACGAGAGCCAAAAACATTCAGTACTTC. As protein: CASSGIELTRAKNIQYF.

This clonotype has ten or more counts. This chain links TRBV20-1 with TRBJ2-7; D may be TRBD2 (5 bases). Germline values: CDR1 DFQATT, CDR2 SNEGSKA (reference sequence). V lost 4 bases to trimming and J lost 4 bases, with 8 bases between them. The CDR3 has 11 amino acids. CDR3 sequence (DNA): TGCAGTGCTACTAGCAGATACGAGCAGTACTTC. Translating it yields CSATSRYEQYF.

This clonotype came up many times. This chain links TRBV11-3 with TRBJ2-7; D is possibly TRBD1 (6 bases). CDR3 size: 15 residues. The germline V gene has CDR1 SGHNT and CDR2 YENEEA. V shed 3 bases and J shed 2 bases, with 14 bases lying between them. In DNA form, the CDR3 reads TGTGCCAGCAGCTTTTCAGGGGCAATGACCTACGAGCAGTACTTC. This codes for CASSFSGAMTYEQYF.

The chain employs TRBV6-5 and TRBJ1-2; 9 bases align to TRBD1. V trimming: 2 bases; J trimming: 0 bases; junction bases outside the gene matches: 4. Germline CDR1 and CDR2: MNHEY and SVGAGI. This CDR3 comprises 16 residues. CDR3 nucleotides: TGTGCCAGCAGTTACATAGGACAGGGGTCTAACTATGGCTACACCTTC. Translated: CASSYIGQGSNYGYTF.

This clonotype was seen at least ten times. The CDR3 here is CASSMGDSQHF. The CDR3 DNA sequence: TGTGCCAGTAGTATGGGGGACAGCCAGCATTTT. This chain connects TRBV19 to TRBJ1-5, with 7 bases identical to TRBD1. V gave up 3 bases and J gave up 12 bases; unmatched junction bases: 2. CDR3 size: 11 residues. The V gene's germline CDR1 is LNHDA and CDR2 SQIVND (reference sequence). Using reference TRBV19 and TRBJ1-5 for the parts outside the CDR3, the full variable domain is DGGITQSPKYLFRKEGQNVTLSCEQNLNHDAMYWYRQDPGQGLRLIYYSQIVNDFQKGDIAEGYSVSREKKESFPLTVTSAQKNPTAFYLCASSMGDSQHFGDGTRLSIL.

Many counts were recorded for this clonotype. The V gene is TRBV29-1, the J gene TRBJ2-5; the D is unclear. The germline CDR1 and CDR2 sequences are SQVTM and ANQGSEA. CDR3 length: 13 residues. V was pared by 3 bases and J by 4 bases, with 12 bases between. CDR3 amino acids: CSVEYRRRETQYF. The CDR3 DNA is TGCAGCGTTGAGTATAGACGACGAGAGACCCAGTACTTC.

This clonotype was recorded a few times. The V call is TRBV7-2, the J call TRBJ2-5; D uncertain. V gave up 8 bases and J gave up 2 bases, with 15 bases separating them. This CDR3 is built from 14 residues. Germline CDR1 SGHTA, CDR2 FQGNSA. The CDR3, as DNA: TGTGCCAGCGGCCCTCCCTATACACAAGAGACCCAGTACTTC. This encodes CASGPPYTQETQYF.

The V call is TRBV6-2 or TRBV6-3, the J call TRBJ2-5; TRBD1 matches at 10 bases. With 0 bases clipped from V and 5 bases from J, the junction kept 3 bases outside the gene matches. The CDR3 loop spans 15 amino acids. The germline CDR1 and CDR2 sequences are MNHEY and SVGEGT. CDR3 sequence reads: CASSYSTGGAETQYF. CDR3 nucleotide sequence: TGTGCCAGCAGTTACTCGACAGGGGGCGCGGAGACCCAGTACTTC.

This clonotype was picked up many times. This rearrangement joins TRBV19 to TRBJ1-5, with 8 nucleotides matching TRBD1. After removal of 4 bases from V and 6 bases from J, the junction contained 14 bases not matched to a gene. Germline V gene sequence: CDR1 LNHDA, CDR2 SQIVND (reference sequence). The CDR3 has 17 residues. In nucleotides, the CDR3 is TGTGCCAGTAGTACCCCTCCCGGGACAGGATTGGGTCAGCCCCAGCATTTT. This codes for CASSTPPGTGLGQPQHF.

By share, this clonotype counts as medium-sized. V usage is TRBV6-5 and J usage is TRBJ1-2, with TRBD1 matching 10 bases. The CDR3 runs to 16 residues. Losses at the gene ends were 0 bases for V and 4 bases for J; bases not matched to a gene: 5. Looked up from germline, CDR1 is MNHEY and CDR2 is SVGAGI. CDR3 coding DNA: TGTGCCAGCAGTTACTCTCGGACAGGGGGAAGCTATGGCTACACCTTC. Its translation: CASSYSRTGGSYGYTF.

This clonotype has a count of ten or more. The V gene is TRBV19, the J gene TRBJ1-1; TRBD1 might be the D (6 bases). From germline, CDR1 is LNHDA and CDR2 SQIVND (reference sequence). Trimming stripped 2 bases from V and 5 bases from J, with 9 bases between. The CDR3 covers 13 residues. In DNA form, the CDR3 reads TGTGCCAGTAGTATAACAGGGAGGACTGAAGCTTTCTTT. This codes for CASSITGRTEAFF.

In its sample, this clonotype was seen many times. A much bigger clone sits one base away, suggesting this may be a read error. The chain has TRBV6-1 and TRBJ2-5; no definite D call. In germline, CDR1 is MNHNS, CDR2 SASEGT. The CDR3 has 13 amino acids. The CDR3 DNA follows: TGTGCCAGCAGCACATCCCACCAAGGGACCCAGTACTTC. Translating it yields CASSTSHQGTQYF.

This rearrangement joins TRBV19 to TRBJ1-3; unclear D gene. Germline lookup yields CDR1 LNHDA and CDR2 SQIVND (reference sequence). CDR3 length equals 19 residues. The ends were cut back, 7 bases at V and 0 bases at J, with 25 bases in the middle. In DNA form, the CDR3 reads TGTGCCAGTAAAAATATGGCGGCCGATCCCCTAAGCTCTGGAAACACCATATATTTT. Protein product: CASKNMAADPLSSGNTIYF.

This clonotype has a count of ten or more. The chain combines TRBV5-1 with TRBJ2-7; D might be TRBD2 (6 bases). Trimming took off 3 bases at V and 2 bases at J, with 15 bases between the two ends. Per the germline V gene, CDR1 is SGHRS and CDR2 is YFSETQ. The CDR3 covers 15 residues. DNA for the CDR3: TGCGCCAGCAGCTATGGAGGGGCAGTGGCCTACGAGCAGTACTTC. Translated: CASSYGGAVAYEQYF.

This clonotype has a count of ten or more. This chain joins TRBV15 and TRBJ2-5; D ambiguous. V dropped 5 bases and J dropped 3 bases, with 22 bases sitting between them. The V gene's germline CDR1 is LNHNV and CDR2 YYDKDF (reference sequence). The CDR3 totals 17 residues. CDR3 DNA: TGTGCCACCAGCCGAAAAACCACCCTTCAAGTGGAAGAGACCCAGTACTTC. Translation gives CATSRKTTLQVEETQYF.

This clonotype was observed many times. This chain connects TRBV6-5 to TRBJ2-5; unclear D gene. Germline values: CDR1 MNHEY, CDR2 SVGAGI. V dropped 0 bases and J dropped 1 base, with 9 bases sitting between them. The CDR3 is 15 residues long. The CDR3 DNA reads TGTGCCAGCAGTTACTCGTCCGGCCTCCAAGAGACCCAGTACTTC. Amino acids: CASSYSSGLQETQYF.

This clonotype was counted at least ten times. The V gene is TRBV28, the J gene TRBJ1-1; D is ambiguous. The V end was cut by 5 bases, the J end by 8 bases, with 12 bases between. This CDR3 has 12 amino acids. In germline, CDR1 is MDHEN, CDR2 SYDVKM. CDR3 bases: TGTGCCAGCAGTACCCTAGGAGGGGAAGCTTTCTTT. Protein: CASSTLGGEAFF.

This clonotype was seen repeatedly, ten times or more. This sequence joins TRBV6-1 and TRBJ2-7, with TRBD2 identical over 10 bases. Germline CDR1 and CDR2: MNHNS and SASEGT. This CDR3 spans 14 amino acids. V gave up 6 bases and J gave up 3 bases; unmatched junction bases: 5. CDR3 amino acids: CASRKAGGLYEQYF. The CDR3 DNA is TGTGCCAGCAGGAAAGCGGGAGGGCTCTACGAGCAGTACTTC.

V is TRBV28 and J is TRBJ2-4; 10 bases are a match to TRBD1. V lost 4 bases to trimming and J lost 4 bases; unmatched junction nucleotides: 4. Germline V CDR1 and CDR2: MDHEN, SYDVKM. This CDR3 is 15 amino acids long. The CDR3 region is CASSSSGQGKNIQYF. For the CDR3, the DNA is TGTGCCAGCAGTTCCTCGGGACAGGGGAAAAACATTCAGTACTTC.

A note on this clonotype: A single base separates this from a much larger clone, so it may be a read error. The J gene is TRBJ2-2, the V gene TRBV6-1; no reliable D call. The CDR3 is made up of 15 amino acids. Germline CDR1 MNHNS, CDR2 SASEGT. V lost 8 bases and J 7 bases, leaving 20 bases between the germline ends. The CDR3 DNA follows: TGTGCCAGCGGTCCGTACCCTGGCGGCAGCGGGGAGCTGTTTTTT. This sequence encodes CASGPYPGGSGELFF.

This clonotype was counted many times. This sequence joins TRBV9 and TRBJ2-5; no definite D call. The V gene lost 2 bases and the J gene lost 5 bases, with 16 bases spanning the gap. The CDR3 has 15 residues. CDR1 and CDR2 from the germline V gene are SGDLS and YYNGEE. Written as DNA, the CDR3 is TGTGCCAGCAGCGTTTCTGGGTCTTCCTTGGAGACCCAGTACTTC. It specifies CASSVSGSSLETQYF.